This T cell receptor beta chain appears in the sequencing data of a study of blood T cell repertoires in COVID-19 (TCRdb year 2020). Notes on the research overall: Samples from collaborators originated in the United States, Italy and Spain and spanned both the acute and convalescent phases of COVID-19. The prospective study material was composed of cDNA or gDNA derived from T cells, B-cell-depleted T cells, or PBMCs. Deeply sampled blood TCRbeta repertoires from subjects exposed to, actively infected with, or recovered from COVID-19 were included in the dataset. The repertoires were made available in a free public database intended to serve as a resource for research on the immune response to SARS-CoV-2. The samples were drawn from the first 160 participants of the ongoing ImmuneRACE study and from more than 1,000 subjects provided by 6 global collaborators. A de-identified subject ID, COVID-19 status, age in years and sex were almost always included in the sample metadata. Where HLA class I and class II types were available, the types were taken from metadata supplied by the sample provider, not from assay-based typing. Study-level results and caveats: The quantity of clinical and demographic metadata differed by source and by participant and was supplied without curation.

In the case of this clone: Its antigen specificity is not known. Base qualities are not provided; no much larger clone lies one nucleotide away.

TCRbeta CDR3 regions were amplified from genomic DNA by means of the immunoSEQ Assay, a bias-controlled multiplex PCR. The study's processing was this. The number of nucleated cells in each sample was estimated from the amplification of reference gene primers within the assay. To quantify the absolute abundance of each unique TCRbeta CDR3 rearrangement, sequence reads were collapsed and filtered. For each sample, productive Simpson clonality was calculated as the square root of Simpson's diversity index across productive rearrangements. TCRdb stores this immuneACCESS table with in-frame sequences only. Part of the clones is absent; in the studies checked, under half of the shortfall reflects unresolved V genes, and no reason is known for the rest. For V, J and clone size, that table is used; D and trimming come from the DNA. The sample table holds over 65,000 clones, of which about 87% were seen once. The ten top clones hold roughly 1.2% of the sample.

Whole blood was collected in K2EDTA tubes by collaborating institutions according to the institutions' own protocols. Collaborator samples were shipped for TCRbeta analysis as frozen whole blood, isolated PBMCs, or DNA extracted from either sample type. Sequenced sample: peripheral blood. This receptor was identified in a human donor in a cohort sampled during active COVID-19.

The CDR3: CASSSRTSGRGAYEQYF. The nucleotide sequence is given as TGTGCCAGCAGTTCCCGGACTAGCGGGAGAGGCGCCTACGAGCAGTACTTC. Recombination linked TRBV28 to TRBJ2-7; 13 of the junction bases match TRBD2. In the germline V gene, CDR1 corresponds to MDHEN and CDR2 to SYDVKM. Counted from cysteine to phenylalanine, this CDR3 has 17 amino acids. Here the CDR3 DNA is all that survives: 51 bases in frame from base 1. Trimming takes 4 bases off V and 2 bases off J; junction bases not matched to a gene: 8.